The 15 T cell receptor beta chains below were found in one sample sequenced in a study of blood T cell repertoires in COVID-19. TCRdb keeps only in-frame clones here, not all; method: immunoSEQ multiplex PCR. The profile shows about 150,000 clones, 80% to 90% of them singletons. The sample comprised peripheral blood. All receptors come from a woman between 55 and 75 years old with active COVID-19.

The V and J genes are TRBV2 and TRBJ2-1; D perhaps matches TRBD2 (6 bases). The germline CDR1 and CDR2 sequences are SNHLY and FYNNEI. This CDR3 has 12 amino acids. Trimming stripped 5 bases from V and 12 bases from J, with 14 bases between. CDR3 loop: CASSFGPGGQFF. CDR3 DNA: TGTGCCAGCAGTTTCGGACCCGGGGGGCAGTTCTTC.

The gene calls are TRBV19 and TRBJ1-2; 7 positions agree with TRBD1. The length of the CDR3 is 13 residues. V trimming: 8 bases; J trimming: 6 bases; junction bases outside the gene matches: 9. CDR1 LNHDA and CDR2 SQIVND come from the germline V gene (reference sequence). The CDR3 coding sequence is TGTGCCAGTGGGTTGACAGGGTCTCATGGCTACACCTTC. This sequence encodes CASGLTGSHGYTF.

As regards this clone: The germline gene is not matched at one end of the junction; a read error may be the cause. This chain connects TRBV15 to TRBJ1-1; no firm D call. This CDR3 has 13 amino acids. CDR1 and CDR2 from the germline V gene are LNHNV and YYDKDF (reference sequence). The CDR3 sequence: CATSRPRNSEAFF. In nucleotides, the CDR3 is TGTGCCACCAGCAGACCCAGAAACAGTGAAGCTTTCTTT.

This clone was detected only once. The CDR3 DNA reads TGTGCCAGCAGCCAAGAAGGGGGAGTCTGGGGGCAAGAGACCCAGTACTTC. Encoded protein: CASSQEGGVWGQETQYF. The chain recombines TRBV14 with TRBJ2-5, with D possibly matching TRBD1 (6 bases). Germline assignment: CDR1 SGHDN and CDR2 FVKESK. Trimming cost V 0 bases and J 2 bases, with 16 bases left between them. The CDR3 spans 17 residues.

This clone was seen a single time. The rearrangement joins TRBV7-6 to TRBJ2-2; TRBD1 might be the D (5 bases). The ends were cut back, 3 bases at V and 0 bases at J, with 8 bases in the middle. The CDR3 is 15 amino acids. CDR1 and CDR2 (germline): SGHVS, FNYEAQ. The CDR3 is CASSLSGSNTGELFF. The DNA for the CDR3 is TGTGCCAGCAGCTTGTCAGGGTCGAACACCGGGGAGCTGTTTTTT.

Note on this clone: One end of the junction varies from germline; a read error may be responsible. The chain uses TRBV28 and TRBJ2-7; 8 bases match TRBD2. CDR1 is MDHEN and CDR2 is SYDVKM in the germline V gene. The CDR3 is 17 residues long. The CDR3 loop reads CASSRRPGVLADPTRNF. CDR3 coding DNA: TGTGCCAGCAGCCGTAGGCCCGGTGTACTAGCGGACCCGACTCGGAACTTC.

This clone showed up just once. This chain joins TRBV24-1 and TRBJ1-5; TRBD1 agrees at 8 bases. The CDR3 length is 17 residues. The germline V gene has CDR1 KGHDR and CDR2 SFDVKD. Trimming at V came to 3 bases and at J to 1 base, leaving 7 bases not matched to a gene. The CDR3 DNA reads as TGTGCCACCAGTGATAGGGCAGGGGGCATCAGCAATCAGCCCCAGCATTTT. Translating it yields CATSDRAGGISNQPQHF.

This rearrangement joins TRBV9 to TRBJ1-2, with D maybe TRBD1 (5 bases). V was shortened by 3 bases and J by 4 bases, with 10 bases between the two germline ends. The germline V gene has CDR1 SGDLS and CDR2 YYNGEE. The CDR3 contains 13 residues. The CDR3 region has the DNA TGTGCCAGCAGCGGTGGGGCTCCCTATGGCTACACCTTC. This gives the protein CASSGGAPYGYTF.

This clone was seen a single time. J is TRBJ2-5 and V is TRBV7-3; 7 positions match TRBD1. Trimming took 0 bases from V and 5 from J; bases not matched to a gene: 6. Germline CDR1 SGHTA, CDR2 FQGTGA. This CDR3 region has 15 residues. The CDR3, as DNA: TGTGCCAGCAGCTTAACCCCCGGGACAGCTGAGACCCAGTACTTC. Translating gives CASSLTPGTAETQYF.

V gene TRBV27 combines with J gene TRBJ1-5; no definite D call. The CDR3 sequence is 15 residues long. In germline, CDR1 is MNHEY, CDR2 SMNVEV (reference sequence). V dropped 2 bases and J dropped 1 base, with 9 bases sitting between them. CDR3 sequence (DNA): TGTGCCAGCAGTTTAGGGCTCTCAAGCAATCAGCCCCAGCATTTT. This translates into CASSLGLSSNQPQHF.

The chain carries TRBV19 and TRBJ2-1; 13 bases map to TRBD2. V shed 9 bases and J 13 bases; nucleotides not matched to a gene: 6. The CDR3 is made up of 12 amino acids. The germline V gene encodes CDR1 LNHDA and CDR2 SQIVND (reference sequence). This CDR3 reads CASTGLAGPQFF. CDR3 nucleotides: TGTGCCAGCACGGGACTAGCGGGACCCCAGTTCTTC.

The genes are TRBV3-1 (or the pseudogene TRBV3-2) and TRBJ2-7, with 7 bases matching TRBD1. The CDR3 has 16 residues. The J segment lost 3 bases and the V segment lost 2 bases, leaving 10 bases of the junction unmatched. CDR1 is LGHDT, CDR2 YNNKEL, per germline (reference sequence). CDR3 sequence: CASSQSPGQLSYEQYF. DNA for the CDR3: TGTGCCAGCAGCCAATCACCGGGACAGTTAAGCTACGAGCAGTACTTC.

The V and J genes are TRBV4-2 and TRBJ2-7; TRBD2 matches at 11 bases. The CDR3 consists of 16 residues. With V trimmed by 1 base and J by 0 bases, 2 bases remained unmatched. Germline V gene sequence: CDR1 LGHNA, CDR2 YNFKEQ. The CDR3 nucleotides read TGTGCCAGCAGCCAAGGACTAGCGGGACTCTCCTACGAGCAGTACTTC. Residues: CASSQGLAGLSYEQYF.

This clone was observed a handful of times. V and J are TRBV5-1 and TRBJ1-2; possibly TRBD1 for D (6 bases). CDR3 length: 13 amino acids. The germline V gene has CDR1 SGHRS and CDR2 YFSETQ. Trimming stripped 3 bases from V and 3 bases from J, with 9 bases between. DNA for the CDR3: TGCGCCAGCAGCTCGAGGGGGTACTATGGCTACACCTTC. This encodes CASSSRGYYGYTF.

The rearrangement joins TRBV5-1 to TRBJ2-3; D is possibly TRBD1 (6 bases). The CDR3 is made up of 17 amino acids. CDR1 and CDR2 (germline): SGHRS, YFSETQ. Trimming left V 0 bases short and J 4 bases short, with 18 bases between. CDR3 residues: CASSLGSTGSAADTQYF. The CDR3 bases are TGCGCCAGCAGCTTGGGTAGTACAGGGTCGGCTGCAGATACGCAGTATTTT.